The 18 T cell receptor beta chains reported below all come from one sample, sequenced in a study of T cell changes during pregnancy in multiple sclerosis. This table comes from immunoSEQ multiplex PCR, and its TCRdb copy is limited to in-frame clones, with some not included. The table has tens of thousands of clones, more than 90% seen once; the top ten hold 5% to 5.5%. This specimen consisted of peripheral blood, obtained in the third trimester of pregnancy. These receptors were collected from a female donor in good health, enrolled as a control in a pregnancy study.

CDR3 sequence (DNA): TGTGCCAGCAGTCCAACAGGGGGCGCGTCGAAAAACATTCAGTACTTC. It specifies CASSPTGGASKNIQYF. The chain carries TRBV2 and TRBJ2-4; 9 positions agree with TRBD1. Germline V gives CDR1 SNHLY, CDR2 FYNNEI. CDR3 length: 16 amino acids. The ends lost 5 bases at V and 4 bases at J; junction bases unmatched: 9.

CDR3 in DNA: TGTGCCAGCAGCCAGGCGGGCCAAAGGGGGTTCGGGTATGAAAAACTGTTTTTT. This translates into CASSQAGQRGFGYEKLFF. The V call is TRBV11-2, the J call TRBJ1-4, with a weak D call TRBD1 (6 bases). Germline V gene data show CDR1 as SGHAT and CDR2 as FQNNGV. Trimming cost V 5 bases and J 6 bases, with 25 bases left between them. CDR3 size: 18 residues.

The CDR3 DNA reads TGTGCCAGCAGCGTAGCGACGGGAACCAGGACTAGCGGGAGGGCTTACAATGAGCAGTTCTTC. Residues: CASSVATGTRTSGRAYNEQFF. This chain connects TRBV9 to TRBJ2-1; 15 bases agree with TRBD2. Trimming removed 0 bases from V and 4 bases from J; junction bases left unmatched: 14. The CDR3 is 21 amino acids. Germline-derived CDR1 and CDR2 are SGDLS and YYNGEE.

V is TRBV28 and J is TRBJ1-2; 10 nucleotides agree with TRBD1. In germline, CDR1 is MDHEN, CDR2 SYDVKM. The junction had 9 bases not matched to a gene; V was cut back by 4 bases and J by 4 bases. This CDR3 is 16 amino acids long. The CDR3, as DNA: TGTGCCAGCAGTTACGGGGACAGGGGTTACTTCTATGGCTACACCTTC. Translation: CASSYGDRGYFYGYTF.

In this sample, this clone turned up once. The CDR3 protein is CASRGSGSGYEQYF. As DNA, the CDR3 is TGTGCCAGCAGAGGTAGCGGGTCAGGTTACGAGCAGTACTTC. This sequence joins TRBV28 and TRBJ2-7, with 7 nucleotides matching TRBD2. V shed 6 bases, J shed 4 bases, and the junction held 9 bases outside the gene matches. This CDR3 region has 14 residues. Germline values: CDR1 MDHEN, CDR2 SYDVKM.

The chain combines TRBV7-6 with TRBJ2-3, with 9 bases fitting TRBD2. This CDR3 is 16 amino acids long. CDR1 is SGHVS and CDR2 is FNYEAQ in the germline V gene. V lost 2 bases to trimming and J lost 2 bases; unmatched junction nucleotides: 5. The CDR3 DNA reads as TGTGCCAGCAGCTTACTCAGCGGGGGGCTCACAGATACGCAGTATTTT. Translated: CASSLLSGGLTDTQYF.

The chain links TRBV7-9 to TRBJ1-5, with D unclear. Germline loops: CDR1 SEHNR, CDR2 FQNEAQ (reference sequence). CDR3 length: 15 amino acids. V lost 3 bases, J lost 8 bases, and 17 bases lay in between. The CDR3 loop is CASSFVFVVFKPQHF. DNA of the CDR3: TGTGCCAGCAGCTTCGTCTTTGTCGTATTTAAGCCCCAGCATTTT.

This chain connects TRBV14 to TRBJ2-1; 7 nucleotides align to TRBD2. This CDR3 has 16 residues. Trimming at V came to 3 bases and at J to 1 base, leaving 6 bases not matched to a gene. The germline gives CDR1 SGHDN, CDR2 FVKESK. For the CDR3, the DNA is TGTGCCAGCAGCCAGGTAGCGGGCGCTTCCTACAATGAGCAGTTCTTC. It specifies CASSQVAGASYNEQFF. Based on the CDR3 plus reference TRBV14 and TRBJ2-1, the full variable domain is EAGVTQFPSHSVIEKGQTVTLRCDPISGHDNLYWYRRVMGKEIKFLLHFVKESKQDESGMPNNRFLAERTGGTYSTLKVQPAELEDSGVYFCASSQVAGASYNEQFFGPGTRLTVL.

The chain has TRBV4-3 and TRBJ2-3; D ambiguous. Germline V gene lookup returns CDR1 LGHNA and CDR2 YSLEER. V lost 0 bases and J lost 0, with 13 bases in between. The CDR3 is made up of 17 amino acids. CDR3 protein: CASSQERWRASTDTQYF. The DNA for the CDR3 is TGCGCCAGCAGCCAAGAGCGATGGAGAGCTAGCACAGATACGCAGTATTTT.

The chain is built from TRBV28 and TRBJ2-7, with D maybe TRBD2 (5 bases). CDR3 length: 14 residues. Per the germline V gene, CDR1 is MDHEN and CDR2 is SYDVKM. V dropped 5 bases and J dropped 0 bases, with 11 bases sitting between them. The DNA of the CDR3 is TGTGCCAGCAGTCCCCGGACTTACTCCTACGAGCAGTACTTC. Encoded protein: CASSPRTYSYEQYF.

The chain links TRBV7-7 to TRBJ2-1, with D unresolved. CDR3 length: 12 amino acids. V was pared by 5 bases and J by 7 bases, with 9 bases between. Germline V CDR1 and CDR2: SSHAT, FNYEAQ (reference sequence). The CDR3 DNA reads TGTGCCAGCAGCCCCATAGAAAATGAGCAGTTCTTC. It specifies CASSPIENEQFF.

The V call is TRBV27, the J call TRBJ1-2; 8 nucleotides agree with TRBD1. V was pared by 4 bases and J by 8 bases, with 6 bases of the junction left unmatched. CDR3 length equals 13 residues. The germline V gene encodes CDR1 MNHEY and CDR2 SMNVEV (reference sequence). DNA of the CDR3: TGTGCCAGCAGTTCGACAGGGGATGAGGGCTACACCTTC. Translation gives CASSSTGDEGYTF.

V gene TRBV19 combines with J gene TRBJ2-3; TRBD2 agrees at 8 bases. Germline CDR1 reads LNHDA; CDR2 reads SQIVND (reference sequence). Trimming at V came to 5 bases and at J to 7 bases, leaving 11 bases not matched to a gene. The CDR3 has 15 residues. The CDR3 is CASSGSGTRLNTQYF. In DNA, the CDR3 is TGTGCCAGTAGTGGGTCCGGGACTAGATTGAATACGCAGTATTTT.

The rearrangement links TRBV5-1 to TRBJ2-5; D ambiguous. This CDR3 has 12 amino acids. V was clipped by 2 bases and J by 2 bases, with 4 bases between them. Per germline, CDR1 SGHRS and CDR2 YFSETQ. The CDR3 sequence is CASSLQQETQYF. The CDR3 DNA follows: TGCGCCAGCAGCTTACAGCAAGAGACCCAGTACTTC. Full variable domain (remainder filled in from reference TRBV5-1 and TRBJ2-5): KAGVTQTPRYLIKTRGQQVTLSCSPISGHRSVSWYQQTPGQGLQFLFEYFSETQRNKGNFPGRFSGRQFSNSRSEMNVSTLELGDSALYLCASSLQQETQYFGPGTRLLVL.

The genes are TRBV7-2 and TRBJ1-2; 7 positions match TRBD1. Germline V gene lookup returns CDR1 SGHTA and CDR2 FQGNSA. V dropped 0 bases and J dropped 4; count of bases not matched to a gene: 8. The CDR3 covers 16 residues. Written as DNA, the CDR3 is TGTGCCAGCAGCTTAGCCCCTGGACAGGCCAGCTATGGCTACACCTTC. Its translation is CASSLAPGQASYGYTF.

The chain joins TRBV15 to TRBJ2-5; 12 bases map to TRBD1. This CDR3 comprises 21 residues. Germline CDR1 LNHNV, CDR2 YYDKDF (reference sequence). V lost 3 bases to trimming and J lost 2 bases; unmatched junction nucleotides: 19. This CDR3 is CATSSEASSGTGGEEQETQYF. CDR3 DNA: TGTGCCACCAGCAGCGAAGCATCCTCAGGGACAGGGGGCGAAGAACAAGAGACCCAGTACTTC.

The genes are TRBV7-9 and TRBJ1-5, with D possibly TRBD1 on 5 matching bases. The germline V gene encodes CDR1 SEHNR and CDR2 FQNEAQ (reference sequence). Trimming took 5 bases from V and 5 from J, leaving 13 bases between them. This CDR3 is 14 amino acids long. CDR3 bases: TGTGCCAGCAGCGCGCCCGGGGGATATCAGCCCCAGCATTTT. Translating gives CASSAPGGYQPQHF.

This sequence joins TRBV6-5 and TRBJ1-2; weak D call: TRBD1 (6 bases). Trimming stripped 4 bases from V and 4 bases from J, with 13 bases between. The CDR3 runs 14 residues. CDR1 MNHEY and CDR2 SVGAGI come from the germline V gene. CDR3 sequence: CASSLTTGRYGYTF. The CDR3 region has the DNA TGTGCCAGCAGTTTAACGACAGGCCGCTATGGCTACACCTTC.